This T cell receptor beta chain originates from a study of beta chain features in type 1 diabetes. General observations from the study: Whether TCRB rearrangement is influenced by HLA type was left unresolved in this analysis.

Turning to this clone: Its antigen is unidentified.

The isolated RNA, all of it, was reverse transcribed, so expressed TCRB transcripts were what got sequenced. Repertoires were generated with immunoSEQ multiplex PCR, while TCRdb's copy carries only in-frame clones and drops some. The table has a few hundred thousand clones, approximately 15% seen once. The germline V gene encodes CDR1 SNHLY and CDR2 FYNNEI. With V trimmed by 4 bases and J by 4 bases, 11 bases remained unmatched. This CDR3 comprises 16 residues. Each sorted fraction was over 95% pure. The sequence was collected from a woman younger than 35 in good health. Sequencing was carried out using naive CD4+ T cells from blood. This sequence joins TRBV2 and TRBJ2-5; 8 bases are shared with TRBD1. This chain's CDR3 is CASSGDRGWKIETQYF. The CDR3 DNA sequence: TGTGCCAGCAGTGGTGACAGGGGTTGGAAGATAGAGACCCAGTACTTC.